The clone carrying this T cell receptor (beta chain) was seen more than once but under ten times. The antigen is unknown. The sample is drawn from a study of identical twins. The study, taken as a whole, reports: Rather than following the same donors, the conclusions depended on cross-sectional statistical analysis. Among beta out-of-frame sequences, excess sharing between twins appeared weaker. The more abundant beta clonotypes in cord blood had fewer insertions, and memory repertoires did not show this. In monozygotic twins, models underestimated the sharing of out-of-frame TCR alpha.

TCRdb independently ran MiXCR on the 5' RACE reads; one entry per CDR3 protein. The sample comprises some 240,000 distinct CDR3 sequences, over 9.5% of which are singletons, and 9% to 10% rests with the top ten. Germline CDR1 SGHRS, CDR2 YFSETQ. The CDR3 contains 13 residues. Trimming cost V 2 bases and J 4 bases, with 9 bases left between them. The clonotype was recovered from a man aged 50-59 years in good health. The sequenced sample consisted of memory T cells sorted from blood. The rearrangement links TRBV5-1 to TRBJ1-1; D uncertain. This CDR3 is CASSFTQATEAFF. Written as DNA, the CDR3 is TGCGCCAGCAGCTTTACCCAGGCCACTGAAGCTTTCTTT.